What follows are 16 T cell receptor beta chains derived from one specimen sequenced in a study of T cell responses to AZD1222 COVID-19 vaccine (dated by TCRdb to the early 2020s). Sample time point, as interpreted from the label and publication: baseline before first vaccination. The library was prepared using the immunoSEQ multiplex PCR assay. Not all clones reach the TCRdb copy of this immuneACCESS table, which keeps in-frame sequences only. Checked studies attribute under half of the gap to unresolved V genes and leave the rest unexplained. The sample table contains about 140,000 clones; only one count was recorded for around nine tenths of them. The ten largest clonotypes hold approximately 5.4% of the sample. The specimen comprised peripheral blood, sampled on day 0 of AZD1222 vaccination. These receptors were collected from an adult in good health.

The gene calls are TRBV5-1 and TRBJ1-4; weak D call: TRBD1 (5 bases). Trimming removed 0 bases at V and 7 bases at J, with 16 bases between. The CDR3 spans 16 residues. Germline V gives CDR1 SGHRS, CDR2 YFSETQ. For the CDR3, the DNA is TGCGCCAGCAGCTTGGGCGAGGACACACGAGTTGAAAAACTGTTTTTT. Residues: CASSLGEDTRVEKLFF.

This sequence joins TRBV6-5 and TRBJ2-7; unclear D gene. Per the germline V gene, CDR1 is MNHEY and CDR2 is SVGAGI. The CDR3 spans 11 residues. V gave up 6 bases and J gave up 5 bases, with 8 bases separating them. The CDR3 DNA sequence: TGTGCCAGCAGGGGCACGCACGAGCAGTACTTC. This sequence encodes CASRGTHEQYF.

V and J are TRBV5-4 and TRBJ2-2, with D perhaps matching TRBD1 (5 bases). The germline CDR1 and CDR2 sequences are SGHNT and YYREEE (reference sequence). Deletions cut 2 bases from V and 7 bases from J, with 9 bases between. This CDR3 contains 13 residues. The CDR3 spells CASSLQVDGELFF. CDR3 DNA: TGTGCCAGCAGCTTACAGGTGGACGGGGAGCTGTTTTTT.

This chain uses TRBV4-1 with TRBJ2-1; 8 bases align to TRBD2. The germline gives CDR1 MGHRA, CDR2 YSYEKL. Trimming removed 1 base from V and 7 bases from J; junction bases left unmatched: 3. This CDR3 has 14 amino acids. The CDR3 nucleotides are TGCGCCAGCAGCCAAGTTGGGACTAGAAATGAGCAGTTCTTC. This codes for CASSQVGTRNEQFF.

CDR3 in DNA: TGTGCCAGCAGCCAGTTCAGGGACCGAAATTATAATTCACCCCTCCACTTT. It encodes CASSQFRDRNYNSPLHF. The rearrangement uses TRBV28 and TRBJ1-6; D is possibly TRBD1 (5 bases). The length of the CDR3 is 17 residues. The ends were cut back, 6 bases at V and 4 bases at J, with 19 bases in the middle. Germline values: CDR1 MDHEN, CDR2 SYDVKM.

This chain links TRBV6-4 with TRBJ2-3; TRBD2 matches 10 bases. CDR1 is MRHNA, CDR2 SNTAGT, per germline. Trimming took 2 bases from V and 4 from J; bases not matched to a gene: 0. The CDR3 runs 14 residues. CDR3 nucleotide sequence: TGTGCCAGCAGTGACGGGACTAGCGCAGATACGCAGTATTTT. It translates to CASSDGTSADTQYF.

The gene calls are TRBV6-5 and TRBJ1-5, with TRBD1 matching 9 bases. This CDR3 comprises 14 residues. The germline CDR1 and CDR2 sequences are MNHEY and SVGAGI. Trimming took 5 bases from V and 6 from J; bases not matched to a gene: 5. The CDR3 reads CASSTQGAGQPQHF. The CDR3 DNA sequence: TGTGCCAGCAGTACACAGGGGGCGGGTCAGCCCCAGCATTTT.

The chain employs TRBV19 and TRBJ1-1; a weak D match, TRBD1 (6 bases). With 6 bases removed from V and 5 bases from J, the gap between germline ends came to 16 bases. From germline, CDR1 is LNHDA and CDR2 SQIVND (reference sequence). CDR3 size: 14 residues. CDR3 residues: CASSESRGRTEAFF. The CDR3 nucleotides read TGTGCCAGTAGCGAATCCAGGGGCAGGACTGAAGCTTTCTTT.

The V and J genes are TRBV19 and TRBJ2-7; D ambiguous. V was pared by 4 bases and J by 6 bases, with 13 bases between. Germline assignment: CDR1 LNHDA and CDR2 SQIVND (reference sequence). The CDR3 runs 13 residues. CDR3 loop: CASSTTRMGEQYF. CDR3 nucleotide sequence: TGTGCCAGTAGTACGACCAGGATGGGCGAGCAGTACTTC.

This rearrangement joins TRBV13 to TRBJ1-2; 9 bases agree with TRBD1. The length of the CDR3 is 14 residues. Germline V gene lookup returns CDR1 PRHDT and CDR2 FYEKMQ (reference sequence). The junction had 6 bases not matched to a gene; V was cut back by 8 bases and J by 2 bases. The CDR3, as DNA: TGTGCCAGCCATTGGGACAGGGACAACTATGGCTACACCTTC. This sequence encodes CASHWDRDNYGYTF.

This chain links TRBV5-4 with TRBJ2-5; 13 nucleotides line up with TRBD2. Trimming at V came to 3 bases and at J to 4 bases, leaving 6 bases not matched to a gene. The CDR3 has 16 residues. Germline V lookup: CDR1 SGHNT, CDR2 YYREEE (reference sequence). Here the CDR3 reads CASSYTSGRGGETQYF. The CDR3 bases are TGTGCCAGCAGCTACACTAGCGGGAGGGGTGGAGAGACCCAGTACTTC.

The chain uses TRBV14 and TRBJ2-7; tentative D call: TRBD2 (6 bases). This CDR3 region has 15 residues. Germline V gene data show CDR1 as SGHDN and CDR2 as FVKESK. Between the trimmed V and J ends, which lost 0 bases and 3 bases, there was a span of 12 bases. The CDR3 nucleotides are TGTGCCAGCAGCCAAGAAGCCGGAGGGGTCTACGAGCAGTACTTC. Translated: CASSQEAGGVYEQYF.

The gene calls are TRBV27 and TRBJ1-1, with TRBD1 matching 8 bases. Per the germline V gene, CDR1 is MNHEY and CDR2 is SMNVEV (reference sequence). Trimming at V came to 3 bases and at J to 6 bases, leaving 12 bases not matched to a gene. The CDR3 is made up of 16 amino acids. CDR3 coding DNA: TGTGCCAGCAGTTTCAATCCCAGGGGGCGCGGGTCTGAAGCTTTCTTT. Residues: CASSFNPRGRGSEAFF.

This chain links TRBV23-1 with TRBJ1-1, with D unclear. TRBV23-1 is labeled an ORF, and its function is uncertain. The CDR3 sequence is 13 residues long. V dropped 3 bases and J dropped 1 base, with 6 bases sitting between them. In DNA, the CDR3 is TGCGCCAGCAGTCATGTCAGGAACACTGAAGCTTTCTTT. Its translation is CASSHVRNTEAFF.

This clone was recorded only once. J is TRBJ2-7 and V is TRBV29-1; 12 positions agree with TRBD2. The germline V gene has CDR1 SQVTM and CDR2 ANQGSEA. J was trimmed by 5 bases and V by 3 bases; bases with no gene match: 5. CDR3 size: 14 residues. The CDR3 coding sequence is TGCAGCGTTGAGACTAGCGGGAGTCTCGACGAGCAGTACTTC. This sequence encodes CSVETSGSLDEQYF.

V and J are TRBV5-1 and TRBJ2-7, with 10 bases that match TRBD1. V shed 5 bases, J shed 6 bases, and the junction held 5 bases outside the gene matches. The V gene's germline CDR1 is SGHRS and CDR2 YFSETQ. This CDR3 comprises 13 residues. CDR3 bases: TGCGCCAGCAGTTGGGGACAGGGGAGCGAGCAGTACTTC. It translates to CASSWGQGSEQYF.